This passage covers 17 T cell receptor beta chains from one sample sequenced in a study of OX40 agonist ivuxolimab in advanced cancers. The table came from immunoSEQ multiplex PCR; TCRdb's copy has only in-frame clones and leaves some out. This table holds over 15,000 clones, 79% found once. The sample was CD4+ or CD8+ T cells sorted from blood, taken in a trial of the OX40 agonist ivuxolimab. The receptors stem from an adult with an advanced solid tumor such as melanoma, head and neck, liver or kidney cancer.

The chain links TRBV5-6 to TRBJ1-1; D gene uncertain. CDR1 and CDR2 from the germline V gene are SGHDT and YYEEEE. This CDR3 has 13 amino acids. V gave up 5 bases and J gave up 11 bases, with 19 bases separating them. The CDR3 loop reads CASSETGPGGAFF. Here the CDR3 DNA reads TGTGCCAGCAGTGAAACGGGCCCCGGCGGGGCTTTCTTT.

This clone was counted between two and nine times. V gene TRBV27 combines with J gene TRBJ1-4, with 7 positions matching TRBD1. The CDR3 runs 13 residues. CDR1 is MNHEY, CDR2 SMNVEV, per germline (reference sequence). Germline trimming cut 2 bases from V and 6 bases from J; bases unmatched to any gene: 0. CDR3 sequence (DNA): TGTGCCAGCAGTTTACAGGGGGATGAAAAACTGTTTTTT. Its protein is CASSLQGDEKLFF.

The chain carries TRBV11-2 and TRBJ1-1; D gene uncertain. The V gene's germline CDR1 is SGHAT and CDR2 FQNNGV. Trimming pared 5 bases from V and 0 bases from J, leaving 10 bases between. This CDR3 contains 14 residues. The DNA for the CDR3 is TGTGCCAGCAGCATTGGGCAAATGAACACTGAAGCTTTCTTT. This translates into CASSIGQMNTEAFF. The variable domain in full, with the rest retrieved from reference TRBV11-2 and TRBJ1-1, is EAGVAQSPRYKIIEKRQSVAFWCNPISGHATLYWYQQILGQGPKLLIQFQNNGVVDDSQLPKDRFSAERLKGVDSTLKIQPAKLEDSAVYLCASSIGQMNTEAFFGQGTRLTVV.

The rearrangement uses TRBV6-5 and TRBJ1-2; a possible D gene is TRBD1 (6 bases). CDR1 and CDR2 from the germline V gene are MNHEY and SVGAGI. The CDR3 has 15 amino acids. The V and J ends lost 5 bases and 7 bases respectively, with 20 bases between them. DNA for the CDR3: TGTGCCAGCAGTCGGACAGTAGGGCTGGAGTCTGGCTACACCTTC. Its protein is CASSRTVGLESGYTF.

The chain links TRBV19 to TRBJ2-5; 7 positions match TRBD2. Unmatched junction bases numbered 10, after V lost 5 bases and J lost 7 bases. Germline V gene lookup returns CDR1 LNHDA and CDR2 SQIVND (reference sequence). CDR3 length: 14 amino acids. The DNA of the CDR3 is TGTGCCAGTAGTTCCCAGGGAGGGCTGGGGACCCAGTACTTC. As protein: CASSSQGGLGTQYF.

This chain uses TRBV4-1 with TRBJ1-1; 9 positions agree with TRBD1. The germline gives CDR1 MGHRA, CDR2 YSYEKL. The trim removed 4 bases at V and 0 bases at J, leaving 9 bases unmatched. The CDR3 has 17 residues. CDR3 sequence: CASSPGTGRFMNTEAFF. The CDR3 DNA follows: TGCGCCAGCAGCCCTGGGACAGGGAGGTTCATGAACACTGAAGCTTTCTTT.

This clone has at least ten counts. The chain joins TRBV6-5 to TRBJ1-2, with TRBD1 as a possible D gene (5 bases). V was clipped by 5 bases and J by 5 bases, with 18 bases between them. Germline CDR1 and CDR2: MNHEY and SVGAGI. The length of the CDR3 is 15 residues. The CDR3: CASSGQGGSTYGYTF. The CDR3 DNA reads TGTGCCAGCAGTGGGCAGGGAGGGAGTACTTATGGCTACACCTTC.

CDR3 bases: TGTGCCAGCAGTTACGAACAGGGGGAAGCTTTCTTT. Translated: CASSYEQGEAFF. This chain joins TRBV6-6 and TRBJ1-1; TRBD1 matches 7 bases. Looked up from germline, CDR1 is MNHNY and CDR2 is SVGAGI (reference sequence). This CDR3 is 12 amino acids long. With 2 bases clipped from V and 8 bases from J, the junction kept 2 bases outside the gene matches.

The rearrangement links TRBV7-9 to TRBJ2-5; D unclear. This CDR3 is 12 amino acids long. Germline V gene sequence: CDR1 SEHNR, CDR2 FQNEAQ (reference sequence). The V end lost 2 bases, the J end lost 5 bases, and 6 bases lay between the germline ends. DNA of the CDR3: TGTGCCAGCAGCTTATATGGGGAGACCCAGTACTTC. Its translation is CASSLYGETQYF.

The genes are TRBV16 and TRBJ1-1; D perhaps matches TRBD1 (5 bases). The CDR3 sequence is 13 residues long. The V gene lost 9 bases and the J gene lost 3 bases, with 14 bases spanning the gap. Germline values: CDR1 KGHSY, CDR2 FQNENV. CDR3 sequence reads: CASGHLKHTEAFF. CDR3 DNA sequence: TGTGCCAGTGGACACCTTAAACACACTGAAGCTTTCTTT.

This clone turned up a few times. This rearrangement joins TRBV6-6 to TRBJ1-1; possible D gene TRBD1, 5 bases. This CDR3 contains 13 residues. Per the germline V gene, CDR1 is MNHNY and CDR2 is SVGAGI (reference sequence). Trimming left V 6 bases short and J 4 bases short, with 12 bases between. The CDR3 is CASSRDGGTEAFF. The CDR3 DNA reads as TGTGCCAGCAGCCGGGACGGGGGCACTGAAGCTTTCTTT.

This rearrangement joins TRBV21-1 to TRBJ1-5. TRBV21-1 has pseudogene status. CDR3 size: 15 residues. The DNA for the CDR3 is TGTGCCAGTACATCCGGGCTCGATAGCAATCAGCCCCAGCATTTT. Its translation is CASTSGLDSNQPQHF.

This chain connects TRBV30 to TRBJ2-7; D not resolved. V was cut by 2 bases and J by 1 base, with 9 bases left in between. The V gene's germline CDR1 is GTSNPN and CDR2 SVGIG (reference sequence). The CDR3 contains 13 residues. The CDR3 is CAWSWQISYEQYF. CDR3 sequence (DNA): TGTGCCTGGAGTTGGCAGATATCCTACGAGCAGTACTTC.

V and J are TRBV19 and TRBJ2-7; 11 nucleotides align to TRBD1. V shed 3 bases, J shed 8 bases, and the junction held 9 bases outside the gene matches. The V gene's germline CDR1 is LNHDA and CDR2 SQIVND (reference sequence). This CDR3 spans 15 amino acids. CDR3 bases: TGTGCCAGTAGTATTCCGGGACAGGGGGTGTTTAAGCAGTACTTC. Translating it yields CASSIPGQGVFKQYF.

V usage is TRBV7-9 and J usage is TRBJ2-7, with TRBD2 as a possible D gene (5 bases). The CDR3 covers 13 residues. V shed 4 bases and J shed 9 bases, with 16 bases lying between them. Germline-derived CDR1 and CDR2 are SEHNR and FQNEAQ (reference sequence). The CDR3 loop is CASSSREGDGQYF. The CDR3 nucleotides read TGTGCCAGCAGCTCCCGTGAGGGTGACGGGCAGTACTTC.

This clone appeared a few times. This chain links TRBV7-2 with TRBJ2-7, with D perhaps matching TRBD2 (6 bases). The CDR3 runs to 12 residues. Trimming cost V 2 bases and J 5 bases, with 7 bases left between them. CDR1 and CDR2 (germline): SGHTA, FQGNSA. This CDR3 reads CASSLLANEQYF. The CDR3, as DNA: TGTGCCAGCAGCTTACTAGCGAACGAGCAGTACTTC.

Only one count was recorded for this clone. The chain links TRBV7-6 to TRBJ2-4; D may correspond to TRBD1 or TRBD2 (5 bases each). The CDR3 sequence is 15 residues long. V lost 5 bases and J 2 bases, leaving 13 bases between the germline ends. The germline gives CDR1 SGHVS, CDR2 FNYEAQ. The CDR3 coding sequence is TGTGCCAGCAGCCCACGGACGGGACCCAAAAACATTCAGTACTTC. This encodes CASSPRTGPKNIQYF.